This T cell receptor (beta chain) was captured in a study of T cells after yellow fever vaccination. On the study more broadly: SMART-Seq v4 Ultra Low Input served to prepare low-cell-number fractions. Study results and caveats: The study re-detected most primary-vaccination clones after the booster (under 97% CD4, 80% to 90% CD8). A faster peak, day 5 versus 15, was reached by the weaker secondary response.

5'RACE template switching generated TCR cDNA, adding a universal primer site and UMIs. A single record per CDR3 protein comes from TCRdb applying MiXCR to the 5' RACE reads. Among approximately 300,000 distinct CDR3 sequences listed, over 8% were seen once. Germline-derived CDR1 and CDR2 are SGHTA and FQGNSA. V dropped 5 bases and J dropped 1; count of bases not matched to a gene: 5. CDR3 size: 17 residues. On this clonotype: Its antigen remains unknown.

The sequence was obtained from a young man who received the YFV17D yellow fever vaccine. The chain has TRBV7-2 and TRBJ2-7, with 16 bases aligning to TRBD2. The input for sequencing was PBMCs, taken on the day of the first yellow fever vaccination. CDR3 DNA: TGTGCCAGCAGCAGGGGACTAGCGGGGGGGCCTTCCTACGAGCAGTACTTC. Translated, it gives CASSRGLAGGPSYEQYF.